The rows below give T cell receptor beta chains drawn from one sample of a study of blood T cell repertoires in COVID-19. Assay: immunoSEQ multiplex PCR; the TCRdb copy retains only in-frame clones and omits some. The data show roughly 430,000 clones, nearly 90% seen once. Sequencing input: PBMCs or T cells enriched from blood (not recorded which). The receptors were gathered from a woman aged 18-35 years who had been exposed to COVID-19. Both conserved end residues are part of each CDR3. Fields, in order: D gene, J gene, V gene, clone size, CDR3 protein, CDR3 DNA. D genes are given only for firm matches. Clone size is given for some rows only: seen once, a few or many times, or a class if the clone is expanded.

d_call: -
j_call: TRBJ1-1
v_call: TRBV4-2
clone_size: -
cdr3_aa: CASSQTGIGNTEAFF
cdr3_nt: TGTGCCAGCAGCCAAACAGGGATCGGGAACACTGAAGCTTTCTTT

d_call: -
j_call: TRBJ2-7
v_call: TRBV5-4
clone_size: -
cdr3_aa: CASSLALGPVDEQYF
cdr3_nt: TGTGCCAGCAGCTTGGCGTTGGGCCCGGTCGACGAGCAGTACTTC

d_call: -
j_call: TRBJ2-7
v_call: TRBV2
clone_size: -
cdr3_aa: CASSLAFEQYF
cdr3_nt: TGTGCCAGCTCTTTAGCGTTCGAGCAGTACTTC

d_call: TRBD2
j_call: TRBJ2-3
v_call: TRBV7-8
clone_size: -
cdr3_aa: CASSLNALLAKVDTQYF
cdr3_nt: TGTGCCAGCAGCTTAAACGCGCTACTAGCGAAGGTAGATACGCAGTATTTT

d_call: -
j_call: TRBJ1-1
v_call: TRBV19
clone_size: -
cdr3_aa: CASSIRESGWQGKDAFF
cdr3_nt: TGTGCCAGTAGTATTCGTGAATCAGGCTGGCAGGGTAAGGATGCTTTCTTT

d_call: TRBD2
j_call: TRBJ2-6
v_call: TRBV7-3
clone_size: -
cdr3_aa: CASSLGLAGSSGANVLTF
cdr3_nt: TGTGCCAGCAGCTTAGGACTAGCGGGGAGCTCTGGGGCCAACGTCCTGACTTTC

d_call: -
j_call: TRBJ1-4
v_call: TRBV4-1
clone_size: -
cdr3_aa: CASSRQTTNEKLFF
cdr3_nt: TGCGCCAGCAGCCGACAGACAACTAATGAAAAACTGTTTTTT

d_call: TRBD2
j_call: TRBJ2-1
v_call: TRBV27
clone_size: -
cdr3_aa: CASRVAGGRANEQFF
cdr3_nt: TGTGCCAGCAGGGTAGCGGGAGGGCGGGCTAATGAGCAGTTCTTC

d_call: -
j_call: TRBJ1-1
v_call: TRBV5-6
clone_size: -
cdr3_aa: CASSLVRRGDTEAFF
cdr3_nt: TGTGCCAGCAGCTTGGTGCGCCGAGGAGACACTGAAGCTTTCTTT

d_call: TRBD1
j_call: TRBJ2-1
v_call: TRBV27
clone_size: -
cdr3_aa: CASSIRGSVNEQFF
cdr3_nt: TGTGCCAGCAGTATCAGGGGGTCAGTAAATGAGCAGTTCTTC

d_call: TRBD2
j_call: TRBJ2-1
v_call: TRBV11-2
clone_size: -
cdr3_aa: CASSLGASGFPDEQFF
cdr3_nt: TGTGCCAGCAGCTTAGGGGCTAGCGGGTTCCCTGATGAGCAGTTCTTC

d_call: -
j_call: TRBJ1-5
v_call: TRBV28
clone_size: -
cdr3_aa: CASSLVKSNQPQHF
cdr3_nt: TGTGCCAGCAGTTTAGTCAAAAGCAATCAGCCCCAGCATTTT

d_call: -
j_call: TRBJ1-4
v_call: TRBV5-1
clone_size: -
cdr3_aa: CASSLTGGATTNEKLFF
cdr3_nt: TGCGCCAGCAGCTTGACCGGGGGGGCAACTACTAATGAAAAACTGTTTTTT

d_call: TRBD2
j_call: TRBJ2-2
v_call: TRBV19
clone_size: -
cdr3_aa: CASSTGLAGTGELFF
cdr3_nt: TGTGCCAGTAGTACGGGACTAGCGGGCACCGGGGAGCTGTTTTTT

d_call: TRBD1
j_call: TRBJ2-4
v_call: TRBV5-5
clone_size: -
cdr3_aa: CASSQGQGGSGVAKNIQYF
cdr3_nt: TGTGCCAGCAGCCAAGGACAGGGAGGTAGTGGGGTCGCCAAAAACATTCAGTACTTC

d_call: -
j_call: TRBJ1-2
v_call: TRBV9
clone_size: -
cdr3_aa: CASSFNPARETNYGYTF
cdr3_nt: TGTGCCAGCAGCTTCAACCCGGCCAGGGAAACCAACTATGGCTACACCTTC

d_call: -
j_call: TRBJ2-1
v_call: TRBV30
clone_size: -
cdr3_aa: CAWSTPGGPYNEQFF
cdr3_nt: TGTGCCTGGAGTACCCCGGGGGGCCCCTACAATGAGCAGTTCTTC

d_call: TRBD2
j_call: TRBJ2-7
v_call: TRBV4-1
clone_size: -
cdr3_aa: CASSQRSGTSGSIYEQYF
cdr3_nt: TGCGCCAGCAGCCAACGATCCGGGACTAGCGGGAGTATTTACGAGCAGTACTTC

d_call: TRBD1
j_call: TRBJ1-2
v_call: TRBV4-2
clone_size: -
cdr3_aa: CASSQDGTGRSYGYTF
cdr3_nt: TGTGCCAGCAGCCAAGATGGGACAGGGCGGAGCTATGGCTACACCTTC

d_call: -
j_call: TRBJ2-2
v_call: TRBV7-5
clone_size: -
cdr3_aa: CVLWSRWGRLAGTNTGELFF
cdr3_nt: TGTGTTCTCTGGTCACGTTGGGGGAGACTAGCGGGGACCAATACCGGGGAGCTGTTTTTT

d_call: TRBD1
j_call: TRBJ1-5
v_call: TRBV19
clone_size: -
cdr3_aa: CASSIIPTGNQPQHF
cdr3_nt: TGTGCCAGTAGTATAATCCCGACAGGGAATCAGCCCCAGCATTTT

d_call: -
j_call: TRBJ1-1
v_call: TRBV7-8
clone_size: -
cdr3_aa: CASSLGIQVGAEAFF
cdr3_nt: TGTGCCAGCAGCTTAGGAATCCAGGTAGGCGCTGAAGCTTTCTTT

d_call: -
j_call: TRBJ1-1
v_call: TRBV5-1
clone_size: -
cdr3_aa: CARSPGGGEAFF
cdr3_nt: TGCGCCCGCAGCCCGGGGGGAGGGGAAGCTTTCTTT

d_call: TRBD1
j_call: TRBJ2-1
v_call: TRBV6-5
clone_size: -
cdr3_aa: CASSYSGQGNNEQFF
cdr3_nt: TGTGCCAGCAGTTACAGTGGACAGGGTAACAATGAGCAGTTCTTC

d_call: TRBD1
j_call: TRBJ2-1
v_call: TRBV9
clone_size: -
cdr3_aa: CASSPGTGGLDEQFF
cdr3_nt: TGTGCCAGCAGCCCCGGGACAGGGGGCCTCGATGAGCAGTTCTTC

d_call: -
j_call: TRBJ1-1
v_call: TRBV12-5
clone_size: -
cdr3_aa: CASGLVRGGGRATTEAFF
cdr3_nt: TGTGCTAGTGGTTTGGTAAGGGGAGGTGGCAGGGCGACCACTGAAGCTTTCTTT

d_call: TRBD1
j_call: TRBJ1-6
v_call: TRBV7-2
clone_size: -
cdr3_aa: CASSERDRGPYNSPLHF
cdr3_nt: TGTGCCAGCAGCGAACGGGACAGGGGGCCCTATAATTCACCCCTCCACTTT

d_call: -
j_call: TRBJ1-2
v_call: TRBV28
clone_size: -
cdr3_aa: CASSFNSLGGDGYTF
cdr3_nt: TGTGCCAGCAGTTTTAATAGTCTGGGGGGGGATGGCTACACCTTC

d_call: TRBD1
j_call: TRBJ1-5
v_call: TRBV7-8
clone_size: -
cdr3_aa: CASSLARQGIQPQHF
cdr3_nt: TGTGCCAGCAGCTTAGCGAGACAGGGGATTCAGCCCCAGCATTTT

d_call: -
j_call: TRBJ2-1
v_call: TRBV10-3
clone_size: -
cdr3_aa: CAISEDGLSSRHNEQFF
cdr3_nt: TGTGCCATCAGTGAGGATGGGCTATCAAGTCGGCACAATGAGCAGTTCTTC

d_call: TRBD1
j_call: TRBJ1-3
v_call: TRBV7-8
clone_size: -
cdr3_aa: CASSLGTESSGNTIYF
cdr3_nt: TGTGCCAGCAGCCTTGGGACAGAAAGCTCTGGAAACACCATATATTTT

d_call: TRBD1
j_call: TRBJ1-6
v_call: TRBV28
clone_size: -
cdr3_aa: CASSPDRFNSPLHF
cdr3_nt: TGTGCCAGCAGTCCGGACAGGTTTAATTCACCCCTCCACTTT

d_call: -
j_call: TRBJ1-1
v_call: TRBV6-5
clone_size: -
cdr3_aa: CASSHPGGTEAFF
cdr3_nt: TGTGCCAGCAGCCACCCGGGGGGCACTGAAGCTTTCTTT

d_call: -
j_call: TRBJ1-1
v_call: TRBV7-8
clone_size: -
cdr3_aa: CASSLVRAAEAFF
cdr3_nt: TGTGCCAGCAGCTTAGTCAGGGCCGCTGAAGCTTTCTTT

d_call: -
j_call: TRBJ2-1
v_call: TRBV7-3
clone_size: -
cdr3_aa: CASSFGQYNEQFF
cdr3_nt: TGTGCCAGCAGCTTTGGACAGTACAATGAGCAGTTCTTC

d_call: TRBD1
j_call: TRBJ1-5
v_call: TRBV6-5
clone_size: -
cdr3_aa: CASTYRTGGNQPQHF
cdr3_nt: TGTGCCAGCACTTACCGGACAGGGGGCAATCAGCCCCAGCATTTT

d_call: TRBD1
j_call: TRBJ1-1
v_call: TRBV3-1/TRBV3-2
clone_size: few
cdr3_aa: CASSQVITGGNAEAFF
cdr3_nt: TGTGCCAGCAGCCAAGTTATAACAGGGGGCAACGCTGAAGCTTTCTTT

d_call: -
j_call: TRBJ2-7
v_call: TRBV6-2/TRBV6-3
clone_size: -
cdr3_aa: CASSSRGEQYF
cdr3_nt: TGTGCCAGCAGTTCTAGGGGCGAGCAGTACTTC

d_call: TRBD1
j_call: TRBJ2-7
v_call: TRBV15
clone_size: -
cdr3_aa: CATSDRDRPSDEQYF
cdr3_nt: TGTGCCACCAGCGACCGGGACAGGCCCTCAGACGAGCAGTACTTC

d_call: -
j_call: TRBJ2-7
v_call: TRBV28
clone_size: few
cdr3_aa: CASSFRAVHYEQYF
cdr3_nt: TGTGCCAGCAGTTTTCGAGCGGTACATTACGAGCAGTACTTC

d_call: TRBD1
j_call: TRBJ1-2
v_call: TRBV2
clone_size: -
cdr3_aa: CAKWDRNKANYGYTF
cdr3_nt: TGTGCCAAGTGGGACAGGAACAAAGCTAACTATGGCTACACCTTC

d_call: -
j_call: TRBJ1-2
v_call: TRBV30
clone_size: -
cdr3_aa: CAWSKTLLTETYGYTF
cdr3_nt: TGTGCCTGGAGTAAGACCCTACTGACAGAGACCTATGGCTACACCTTC

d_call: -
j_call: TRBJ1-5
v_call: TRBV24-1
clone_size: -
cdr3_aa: CATSDLGVSQHF
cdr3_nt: TGTGCCACCAGTGATCTAGGGGTTTCCCAGCATTTT

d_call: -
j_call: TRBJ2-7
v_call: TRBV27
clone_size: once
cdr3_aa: CASSPSPYEQYF
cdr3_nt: TGTGCCAGCAGCCCTTCCCCTTACGAGCAGTACTTC